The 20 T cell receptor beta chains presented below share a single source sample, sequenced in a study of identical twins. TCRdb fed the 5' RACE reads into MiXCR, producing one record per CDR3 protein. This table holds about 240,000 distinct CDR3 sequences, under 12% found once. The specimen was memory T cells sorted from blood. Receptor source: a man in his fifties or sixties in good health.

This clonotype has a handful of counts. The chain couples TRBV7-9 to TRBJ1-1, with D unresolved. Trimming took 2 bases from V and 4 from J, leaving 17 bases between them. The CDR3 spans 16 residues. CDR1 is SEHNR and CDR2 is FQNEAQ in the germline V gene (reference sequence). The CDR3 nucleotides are TGTGCCAGCAGCTTATCGGGGTCCGAGACACGCACTGAAGCTTTCTTT. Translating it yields CASSLSGSETRTEAFF.

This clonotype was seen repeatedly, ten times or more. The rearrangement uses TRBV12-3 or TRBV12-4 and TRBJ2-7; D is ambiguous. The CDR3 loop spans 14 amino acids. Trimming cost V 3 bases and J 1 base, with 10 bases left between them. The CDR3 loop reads CASSFVPQSYEQYF. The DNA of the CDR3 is TGTGCCAGCAGTTTCGTTCCTCAGTCCTACGAGCAGTACTTC.

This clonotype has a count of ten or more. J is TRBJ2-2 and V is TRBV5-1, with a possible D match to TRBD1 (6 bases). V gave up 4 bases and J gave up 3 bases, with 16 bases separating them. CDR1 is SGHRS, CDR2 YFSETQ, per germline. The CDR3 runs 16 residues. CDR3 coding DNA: TGCGCCAGCAGCCCGCGGATGGGGGCGGACACCGGGGAGCTGTTTTTT. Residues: CASSPRMGADTGELFF.

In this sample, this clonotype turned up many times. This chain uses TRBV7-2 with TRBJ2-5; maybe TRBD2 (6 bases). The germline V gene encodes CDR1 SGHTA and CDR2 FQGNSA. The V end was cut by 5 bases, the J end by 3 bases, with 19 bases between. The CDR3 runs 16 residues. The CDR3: CASSRDPGLGEETQYF. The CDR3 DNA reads TGTGCCAGCAGCCGAGATCCGGGACTGGGGGAAGAGACCCAGTACTTC. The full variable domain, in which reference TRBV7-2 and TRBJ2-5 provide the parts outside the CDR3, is GAGVSQSPSNKVTEKGKDVELRCDPISGHTALYWYRQSLGQGLEFLIYFQGNSAPDKSGLPSDRFSAERTGGSVSTLTIQRTQQEDSAVYLCASSRDPGLGEETQYFGPGTRLLVL.

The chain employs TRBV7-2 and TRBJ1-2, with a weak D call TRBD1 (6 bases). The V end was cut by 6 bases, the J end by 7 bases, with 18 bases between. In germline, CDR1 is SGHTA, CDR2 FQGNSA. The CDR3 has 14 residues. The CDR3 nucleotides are TGTGCCAGCAGTCCACAGGGTCTCCTCCGTGGCTACACCTTC. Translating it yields CASSPQGLLRGYTF.

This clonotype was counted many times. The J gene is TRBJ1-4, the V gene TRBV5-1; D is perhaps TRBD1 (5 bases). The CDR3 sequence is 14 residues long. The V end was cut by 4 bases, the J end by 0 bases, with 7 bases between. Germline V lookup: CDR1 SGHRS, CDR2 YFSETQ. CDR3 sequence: CASSQGATNEKLFF. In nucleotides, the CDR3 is TGCGCCAGCAGCCAGGGTGCAACTAATGAAAAACTGTTTTTT.

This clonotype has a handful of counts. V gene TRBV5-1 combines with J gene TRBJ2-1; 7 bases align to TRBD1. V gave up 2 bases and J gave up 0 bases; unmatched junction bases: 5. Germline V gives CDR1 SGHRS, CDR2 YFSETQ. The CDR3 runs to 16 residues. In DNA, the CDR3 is TGCGCCAGCAGCTTCACGACAGGGAGCTCCTACAATGAGCAGTTCTTC. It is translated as CASSFTTGSSYNEQFF.

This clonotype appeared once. The CDR3 DNA reads as TGTGCCAGCAGCTTAGGGAGGCTGACAGTTACCGGGGAGCTGTTTTTT. Its protein is CASSLGRLTVTGELFF. The chain links TRBV11-2 to TRBJ2-2; D is tentatively TRBD1 or TRBD2 (5 bases each). The V gene's germline CDR1 is SGHAT and CDR2 FQNNGV. V lost 1 base, J lost 5 bases, and 14 bases lay in between. This CDR3 has 16 amino acids.

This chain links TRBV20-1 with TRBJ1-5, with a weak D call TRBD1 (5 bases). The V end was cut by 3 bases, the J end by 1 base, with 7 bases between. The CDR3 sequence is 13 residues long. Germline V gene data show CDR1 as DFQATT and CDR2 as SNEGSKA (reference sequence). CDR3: CSASGASNQPQHF. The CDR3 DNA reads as TGCAGTGCTAGTGGGGCGAGCAATCAGCCCCAGCATTTT.

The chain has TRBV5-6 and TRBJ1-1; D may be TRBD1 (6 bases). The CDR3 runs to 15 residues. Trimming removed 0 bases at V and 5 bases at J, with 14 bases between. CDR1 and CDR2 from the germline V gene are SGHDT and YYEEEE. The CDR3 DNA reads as TGTGCCAGCAGCTTGGCCATAGGGGGACGAACTGAAGCTTTCTTT. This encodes CASSLAIGGRTEAFF.

CDR3 residues: CASMASGSPYNEQFF. The CDR3, as DNA: TGTGCCAGCATGGCTAGCGGGAGCCCCTACAATGAGCAGTTCTTC. The chain couples TRBV2 to TRBJ2-1; 10 bases map to TRBD2. V lost 7 bases to trimming and J lost 2 bases; unmatched junction nucleotides: 5. The CDR3 sequence is 15 residues long. The germline CDR1 and CDR2 sequences are SNHLY and FYNNEI.

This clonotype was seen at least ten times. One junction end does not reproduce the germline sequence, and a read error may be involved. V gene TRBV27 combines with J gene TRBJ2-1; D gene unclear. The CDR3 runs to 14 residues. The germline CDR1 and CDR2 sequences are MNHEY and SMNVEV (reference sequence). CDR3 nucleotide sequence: TGTGCCAGCAGCCCCTCCCGCTCCCACAATGAGCAGTTCTTC. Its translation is CASSPSRSHNEQFF.

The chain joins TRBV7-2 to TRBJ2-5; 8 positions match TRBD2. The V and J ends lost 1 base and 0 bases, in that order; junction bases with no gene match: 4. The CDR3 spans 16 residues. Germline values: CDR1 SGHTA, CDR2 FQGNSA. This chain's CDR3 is CASSLGLARYQETQYF. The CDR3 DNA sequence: TGTGCCAGCAGCTTAGGACTAGCGAGATACCAAGAGACCCAGTACTTC.

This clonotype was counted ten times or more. The CDR3 nucleotides read TGCAGCGTTGAAGTAGGGTACACCGGGGAGCTGTTTTTT. It encodes CSVEVGYTGELFF. This sequence joins TRBV29-1 and TRBJ2-2; D gene ambiguous. Germline V lookup: CDR1 SQVTM, CDR2 ANQGSEA. CDR3 size: 13 residues. The ends were cut back, 1 base at V and 3 bases at J, with 6 bases in the middle.

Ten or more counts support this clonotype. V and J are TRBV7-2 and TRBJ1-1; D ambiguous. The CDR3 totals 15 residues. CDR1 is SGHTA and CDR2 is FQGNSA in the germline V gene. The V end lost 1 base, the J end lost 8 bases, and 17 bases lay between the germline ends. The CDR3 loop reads CASSLGQVGPVEAFF. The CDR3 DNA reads TGTGCCAGCAGCTTAGGGCAGGTCGGTCCGGTAGAAGCTTTCTTT.

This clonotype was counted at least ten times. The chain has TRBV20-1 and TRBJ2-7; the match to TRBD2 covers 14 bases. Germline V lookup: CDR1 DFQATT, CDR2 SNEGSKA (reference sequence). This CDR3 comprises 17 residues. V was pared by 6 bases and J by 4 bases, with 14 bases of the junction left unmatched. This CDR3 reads CSAPGRLAGGPVYEQYF. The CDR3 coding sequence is TGCAGTGCCCCTGGGAGACTAGCGGGAGGGCCGGTTTACGAGCAGTACTTC.

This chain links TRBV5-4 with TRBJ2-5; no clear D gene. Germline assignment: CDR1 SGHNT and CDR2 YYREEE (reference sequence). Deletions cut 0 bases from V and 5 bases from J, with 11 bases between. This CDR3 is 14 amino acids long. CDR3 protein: CASSLAGASETQYF. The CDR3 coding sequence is TGTGCCAGCAGCTTGGCCGGAGCCTCGGAGACCCAGTACTTC.

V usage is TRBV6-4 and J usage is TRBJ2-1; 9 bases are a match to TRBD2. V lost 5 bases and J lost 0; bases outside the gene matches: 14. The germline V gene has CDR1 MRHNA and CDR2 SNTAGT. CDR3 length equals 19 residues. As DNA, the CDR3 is TGTGCCAGCAGTCGACTTGCGGGAGGGCTGAGAGTCTCCTACAATGAGCAGTTCTTC. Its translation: CASSRLAGGLRVSYNEQFF.

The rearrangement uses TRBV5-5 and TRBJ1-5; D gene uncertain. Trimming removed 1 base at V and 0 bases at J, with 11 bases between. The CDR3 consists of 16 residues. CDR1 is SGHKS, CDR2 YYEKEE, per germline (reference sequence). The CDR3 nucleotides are TGTGCCAGCAGCTTGAGGCCGGACCTTAGCAATCAGCCCCAGCATTTT. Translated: CASSLRPDLSNQPQHF.

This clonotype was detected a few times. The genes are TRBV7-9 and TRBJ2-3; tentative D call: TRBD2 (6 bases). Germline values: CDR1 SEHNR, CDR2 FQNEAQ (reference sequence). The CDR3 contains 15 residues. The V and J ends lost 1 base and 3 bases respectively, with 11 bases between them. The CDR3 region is CASSLDGTATDTQYF. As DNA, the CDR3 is TGTGCCAGCAGCTTAGACGGGACTGCTACAGATACGCAGTATTTT.